This T cell receptor (beta chain) was found in a study of neurological immune-mediated disorders. This clonotype was recorded at least ten times. The yield of each sequencing run was over 160 million TCR-beta sequences from 15-18 subjects. TCRdb ran MiXCR on the 5' RACE reads and lists one entry per CDR3 protein. The repertoire holds 75,000 to 95,000 distinct CDR3 sequences, approximately 17% seen once, with approximately 15% in the top ten. Trimming took off 6 bases at V and 6 bases at J, with 15 bases between the two ends. The CDR3 has 14 residues. Germline CDR1 and CDR2: SGHTA and FQGNSA. J is TRBJ2-1 and V is TRBV7-2; D gene uncertain. The receptor was isolated from a woman aged 40 to 55 in good health. Sequencing was carried out using PBMCs. The CDR3 protein is CASSWALQSNEQFF. The CDR3 nucleotides read TGTGCCAGCAGTTGGGCTCTTCAGTCCAATGAGCAGTTCTTC.